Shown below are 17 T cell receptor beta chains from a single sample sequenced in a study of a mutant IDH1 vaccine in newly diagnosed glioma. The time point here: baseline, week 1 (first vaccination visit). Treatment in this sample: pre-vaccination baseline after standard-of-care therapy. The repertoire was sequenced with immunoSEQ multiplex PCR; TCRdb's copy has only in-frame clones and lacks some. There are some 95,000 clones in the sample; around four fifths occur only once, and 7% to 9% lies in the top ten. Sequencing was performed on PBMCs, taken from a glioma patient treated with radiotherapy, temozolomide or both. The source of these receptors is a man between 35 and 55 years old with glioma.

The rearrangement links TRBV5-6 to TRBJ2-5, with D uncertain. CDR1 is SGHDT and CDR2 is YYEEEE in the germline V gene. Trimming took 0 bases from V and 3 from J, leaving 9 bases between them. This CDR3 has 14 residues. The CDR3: CASSLGINEETQYF. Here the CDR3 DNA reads TGTGCCAGCAGCTTGGGAATAAACGAAGAGACCCAGTACTTC.

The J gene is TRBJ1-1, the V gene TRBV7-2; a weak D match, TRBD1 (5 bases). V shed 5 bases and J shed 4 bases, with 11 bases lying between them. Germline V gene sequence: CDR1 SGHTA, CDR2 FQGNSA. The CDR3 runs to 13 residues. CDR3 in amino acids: CASSLTQGTEAFF. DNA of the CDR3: TGTGCCAGCAGCCTGACCCAGGGCACTGAAGCTTTCTTT.

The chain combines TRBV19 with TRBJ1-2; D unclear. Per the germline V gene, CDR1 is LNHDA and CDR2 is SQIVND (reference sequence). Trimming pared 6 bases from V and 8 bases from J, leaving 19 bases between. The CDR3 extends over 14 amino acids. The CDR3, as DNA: TGTGCCAGTAGCCTAAGGACCCAGGCGGGAGGCTACACCTTC. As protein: CASSLRTQAGGYTF.

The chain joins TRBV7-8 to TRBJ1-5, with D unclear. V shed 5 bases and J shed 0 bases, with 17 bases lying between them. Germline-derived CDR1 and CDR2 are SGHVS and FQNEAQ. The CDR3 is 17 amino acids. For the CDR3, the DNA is TGTGCCAGCAGCCCCAATGCAAACAGTTATAGCAATCAGCCCCAGCATTTT. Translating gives CASSPNANSYSNQPQHF.

CDR3 sequence: CASSSLSSYEQYF. As DNA, the CDR3 is TGCGCCAGCAGCTCGCTAAGCTCCTACGAGCAGTACTTC. The chain has TRBV5-1 and TRBJ2-7; D not certain. V was pared by 3 bases and J by 0 bases, with 7 bases between. CDR1 is SGHRS, CDR2 YFSETQ, per germline. The CDR3 length is 13 residues.

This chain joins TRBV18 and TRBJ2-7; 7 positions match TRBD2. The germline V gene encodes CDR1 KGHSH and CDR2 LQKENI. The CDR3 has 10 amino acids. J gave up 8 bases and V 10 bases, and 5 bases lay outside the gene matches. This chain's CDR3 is CATAGEKQYF. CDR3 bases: TGTGCCACCGCGGGGGAGAAGCAGTACTTC.

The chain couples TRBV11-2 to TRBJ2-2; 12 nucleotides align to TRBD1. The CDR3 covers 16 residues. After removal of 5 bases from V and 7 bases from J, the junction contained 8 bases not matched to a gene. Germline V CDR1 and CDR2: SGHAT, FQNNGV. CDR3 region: CASSPPGQGANGELFF. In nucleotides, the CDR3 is TGTGCCAGCAGCCCACCGGGACAGGGGGCGAACGGGGAGCTGTTTTTT.

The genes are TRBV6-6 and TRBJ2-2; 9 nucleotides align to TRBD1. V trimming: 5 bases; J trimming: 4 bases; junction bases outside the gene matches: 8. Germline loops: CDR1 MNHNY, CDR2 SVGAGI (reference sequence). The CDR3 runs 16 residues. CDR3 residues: CASSHPGQGLTGELFF. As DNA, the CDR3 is TGTGCCAGCAGTCACCCGGGACAGGGCCTCACCGGGGAGCTGTTTTTT.

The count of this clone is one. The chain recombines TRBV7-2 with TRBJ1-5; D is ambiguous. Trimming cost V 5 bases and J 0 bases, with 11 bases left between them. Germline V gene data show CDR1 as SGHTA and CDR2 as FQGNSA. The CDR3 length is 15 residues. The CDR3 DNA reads TGTGCCAGCAGCCCGACGGTAAATAGCAATCAGCCCCAGCATTTT. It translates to CASSPTVNSNQPQHF.

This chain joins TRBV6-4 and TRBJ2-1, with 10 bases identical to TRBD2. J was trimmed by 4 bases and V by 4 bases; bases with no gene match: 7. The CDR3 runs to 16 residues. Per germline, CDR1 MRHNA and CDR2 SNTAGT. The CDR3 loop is CASSVLAGAGYNEQFF. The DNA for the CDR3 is TGTGCCAGCAGTGTGCTAGCGGGGGCAGGGTACAATGAGCAGTTCTTC.

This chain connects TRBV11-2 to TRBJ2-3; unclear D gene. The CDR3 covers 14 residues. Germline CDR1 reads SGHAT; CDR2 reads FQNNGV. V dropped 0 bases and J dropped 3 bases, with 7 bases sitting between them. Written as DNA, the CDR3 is TGTGCCAGCAGCTTAGAAGCCAGGACAGATACGCAGTATTTT. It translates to CASSLEARTDTQYF.

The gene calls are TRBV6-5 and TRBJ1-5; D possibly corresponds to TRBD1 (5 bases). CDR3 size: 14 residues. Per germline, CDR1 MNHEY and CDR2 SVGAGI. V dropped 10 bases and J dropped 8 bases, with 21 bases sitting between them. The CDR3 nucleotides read TGTGCCACCCACCCCGGGACCTCTAGAGAGCCCCAGCATTTT. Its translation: CATHPGTSREPQHF.

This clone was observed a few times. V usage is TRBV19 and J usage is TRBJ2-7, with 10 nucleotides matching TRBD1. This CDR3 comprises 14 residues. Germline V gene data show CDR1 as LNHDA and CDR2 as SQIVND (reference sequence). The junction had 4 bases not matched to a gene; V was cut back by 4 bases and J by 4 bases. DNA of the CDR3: TGTGCCAGTAGTACCGGGACAGGGGATTACGAGCAGTACTTC. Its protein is CASSTGTGDYEQYF.

CDR3 nucleotide sequence: TGTGCCAGCAGCTTTAAGCGGTTCACCGGGGAGCTGTTTTTT. This codes for CASSFKRFTGELFF. The chain uses TRBV7-2 and TRBJ2-2; tentative D call: TRBD2 (5 bases). CDR1 and CDR2 from the germline V gene are SGHTA and FQGNSA. There are 14 residues in the CDR3. V lost 3 bases, J lost 4 bases, and 9 bases lay in between.

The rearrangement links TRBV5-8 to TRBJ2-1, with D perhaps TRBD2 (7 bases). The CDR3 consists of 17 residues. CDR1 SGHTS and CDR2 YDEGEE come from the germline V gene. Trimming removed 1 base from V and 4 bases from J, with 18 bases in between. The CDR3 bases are TGTGCCAGCAGCTTGCCGCGTGGGCGGGGGCGTTACAATGAGCAGTTCTTC. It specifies CASSLPRGRGRYNEQFF.

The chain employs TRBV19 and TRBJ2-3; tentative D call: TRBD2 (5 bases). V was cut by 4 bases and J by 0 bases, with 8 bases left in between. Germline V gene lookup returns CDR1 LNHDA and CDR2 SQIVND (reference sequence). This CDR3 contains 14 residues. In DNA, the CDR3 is TGTGCCAGTAGTAAACAGCGGAGCACAGATACGCAGTATTTT. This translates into CASSKQRSTDTQYF.

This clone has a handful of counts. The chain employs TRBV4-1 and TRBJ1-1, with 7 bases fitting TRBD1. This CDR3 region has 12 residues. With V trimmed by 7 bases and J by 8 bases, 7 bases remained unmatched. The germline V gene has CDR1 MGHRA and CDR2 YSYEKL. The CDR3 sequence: CASTGQLGEAFF. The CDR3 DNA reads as TGCGCCAGCACGGGACAGCTGGGGGAAGCTTTCTTT.